Listed below are T cell receptor beta chains from one sample, sequenced in a study of T-cell memory formation after mild COVID-19. TCRdb used MiXCR to reprocess the 5' RACE reads, holding one entry per CDR3 protein. The sample has roughly 200,000 distinct CDR3 sequences, roughly 17% seen once. The sequenced material came from PBMCs or a T cell subset sorted from them (not recorded which). These receptor sequences come from an adult woman who had mild COVID-19 (a few samples of this study predate the infection). Cell type and time point are not known. The CDR3 runs from the conserved cysteine through the conserved F or W. A D gene is named only where the DNA matches it firmly. The size entry is marked missing in some rows and otherwise reads once, few, many or a size class.

cdr3_nt	cdr3_aa	v_call	clone_size	j_call	d_call
TGCAGTGCTTTCAATGGTGGGGCCAACGTCCTGACTTTC	CSAFNGGANVLTF	TRBV20-1	NA	TRBJ2-6	NA
TGTGCCAGCAGCCAGACTTCCTATGGCTACACCTTC	CASSQTSYGYTF	TRBV3-1	few	TRBJ1-2	NA
TGTGCCAGCAGTTTAAGTGCTAGCGGGGGGACCCTACAAGAGACCCAGTACTTC	CASSLSASGGTLQETQYF	TRBV27	few	TRBJ2-5	TRBD2
TGTGCCAGCAGTTTATTACTCAGGAATTCACCCCTCCACTTT	CASSLLLRNSPLHF	TRBV12-3/TRBV12-4	few	TRBJ1-6	NA
TGTGCCAGTGATCGGGACTACGAGCAGTACTTC	CASDRDYEQYF	TRBV3-2	NA	TRBJ2-7	NA
TGTGCCAGCAGTTTCGGGGGAGGGCCTAATGAGCAGTTCTTC	CASSFGGGPNEQFF	TRBV12-3/TRBV12-4	few	TRBJ2-1	TRBD2
TGTGCCAGCAGCCAAGACTGGGACAGGTTGAGTGAGCAGTTCTTC	CASSQDWDRLSEQFF	TRBV3-1	few	TRBJ2-1	TRBD1
TGTGCCAGCAGCTTAGTCCCGGAGTACGAGCAGTACTTC	CASSLVPEYEQYF	TRBV7-9	NA	TRBJ2-7	NA
TGTGCCACCAGTGATTTTGAGGCTAGCCGAGTGGGTGAGCAGTTCTTC	CATSDFEASRVGEQFF	TRBV24-1	few	TRBJ2-1	NA
TGTGCCAGCAGCTTAAAAGGTTACAATGAGCAGTTCTTC	CASSLKGYNEQFF	TRBV7-9	few	TRBJ2-1	NA
TGTGCCAGCAGCTTAAGAACTAGCGGGATGAATGAGCAGTTCTTC	CASSLRTSGMNEQFF	TRBV7-3	few	TRBJ2-1	TRBD2
TGTGCCAGCAGCTTAGTCGCGGCGGGAAGGGTAGATACGCAGTATTTT	CASSLVAAGRVDTQYF	TRBV7-2	NA	TRBJ2-3	NA
TGTGCCACCAGTGAGCCACCGGGACGCCAAGAGACCCAGTACTTC	CATSEPPGRQETQYF	TRBV24-1	NA	TRBJ2-5	NA
TGTGCCTGGAGTGCGGGACAGCCGAATCAGCCCCAGCATTTT	CAWSAGQPNQPQHF	TRBV30	NA	TRBJ1-5	TRBD1
TGTGCCAGCAGCCCCGGGGTGAACACCGGGGAGCTGTTTTTT	CASSPGVNTGELFF	TRBV7-8	few	TRBJ2-2	NA
TGCAGTGCCCCGGCAGGAACAGATACGCAGTATTTT	CSAPAGTDTQYF	TRBV20-1	NA	TRBJ2-3	NA
TGCGCCAGCAGCTTTCCGACAGGACTCCAGGCAGATACGCAGTATTTT	CASSFPTGLQADTQYF	TRBV5-1	many	TRBJ2-3	NA
TGTGCCAGCAGCTTTTTGAAGGGGGCTAGGGAAAAACTGTTTTTT	CASSFLKGAREKLFF	TRBV5-6	few	TRBJ1-4	TRBD1
TGCGCCAGCAGCTTACCGGGACCCGAAGCTTTCTTT	CASSLPGPEAFF	TRBV5-1	few	TRBJ1-1	NA
TGTGCCACCAGCAGGGACAGGGGGCCCCAAGAGACCCAGTACTTC	CATSRDRGPQETQYF	TRBV15	few	TRBJ2-5	TRBD1
TGTGCCAGCAGTTCCGACGTAGCTAGCACAGATACGCAGTATTTT	CASSSDVASTDTQYF	TRBV2	many	TRBJ2-3	NA
TGTGCCACCAGTGATTCTGGTCCGTTTAATTCCGAGCAGTACTTC	CATSDSGPFNSEQYF	TRBV24-1	NA	TRBJ2-7	NA
TGTGCCAGCAGTCAACAGTGGGCTGGCACCGGGGAGCTGTTTTTT	CASSQQWAGTGELFF	TRBV12-3/TRBV12-4	few	TRBJ2-2	NA